The sequence of this T cell receptor beta chain was determined in a study of blood T cell repertoires in COVID-19. Whole-study context: Whether acute or convalescent, the COVID-19 samples came from the United States, Italy and Spain. Sources were T cells, B-cell-depleted T cells, or PBMCs; the material itself was cDNA or gDNA.

The CDR3 length is 16 residues. V lost 2 bases to trimming and J lost 0 bases, with 11 bases between them. Germline-derived CDR1 and CDR2 are MNHEY and SVGAGI. Methods used by the authors: For nucleated cells, counts were estimated from reference gene primer amplification. TCRdb's copy holds only in-frame clones and misses some; the assay was immunoSEQ multiplex PCR. The V and J calls and the clone size are those of that table, but D and trimming were determined from the DNA. Here the sample spans approximately 120,000 clones, roughly three quarters being singletons. This clonotype was sampled from a man aged 40-50 years with active or convalescent COVID-19. The J gene is TRBJ1-3, the V gene TRBV6-5; possible D gene TRBD1, 6 bases. The sequenced sample was peripheral blood. The CDR3: CASSYGDTHSGNTIYF. The CDR3 DNA sequence: TGTGCCAGCAGTTACGGGGACACTCACTCTGGAAACACCATATATTTT.